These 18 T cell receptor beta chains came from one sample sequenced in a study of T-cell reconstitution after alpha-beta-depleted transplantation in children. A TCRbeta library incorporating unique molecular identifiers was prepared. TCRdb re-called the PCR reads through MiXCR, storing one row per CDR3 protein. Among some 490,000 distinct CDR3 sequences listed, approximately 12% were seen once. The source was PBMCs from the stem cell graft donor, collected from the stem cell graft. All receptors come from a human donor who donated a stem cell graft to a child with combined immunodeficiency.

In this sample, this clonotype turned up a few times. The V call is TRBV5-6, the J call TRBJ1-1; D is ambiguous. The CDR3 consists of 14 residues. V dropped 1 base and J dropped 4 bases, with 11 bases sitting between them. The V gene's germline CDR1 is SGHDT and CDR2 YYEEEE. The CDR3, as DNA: TGTGCCAGCAGCTTGAGCAGAACGGGCACTGAAGCTTTCTTT. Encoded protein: CASSLSRTGTEAFF.

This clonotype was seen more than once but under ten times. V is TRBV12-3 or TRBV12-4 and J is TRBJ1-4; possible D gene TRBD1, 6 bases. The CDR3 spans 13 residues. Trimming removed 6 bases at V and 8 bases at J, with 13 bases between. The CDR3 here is CASRRGGQEKLFF. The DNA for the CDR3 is TGTGCCAGCAGAAGGGGGGGGCAAGAAAAACTGTTTTTT.

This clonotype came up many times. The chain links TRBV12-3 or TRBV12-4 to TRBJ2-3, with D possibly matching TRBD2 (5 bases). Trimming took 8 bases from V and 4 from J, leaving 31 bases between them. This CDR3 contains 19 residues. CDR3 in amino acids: CASAPGLWALHRGPDTQYF. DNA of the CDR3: TGTGCCAGCGCCCCTGGGCTTTGGGCGCTTCACCGAGGGCCAGATACGCAGTATTTT.

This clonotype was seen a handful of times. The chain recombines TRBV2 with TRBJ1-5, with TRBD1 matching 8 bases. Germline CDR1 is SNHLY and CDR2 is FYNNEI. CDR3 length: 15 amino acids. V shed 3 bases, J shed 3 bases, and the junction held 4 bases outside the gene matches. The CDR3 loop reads CASSEGQVPNQPQHF. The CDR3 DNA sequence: TGTGCCAGCAGTGAGGGACAGGTGCCCAATCAGCCCCAGCATTTT.

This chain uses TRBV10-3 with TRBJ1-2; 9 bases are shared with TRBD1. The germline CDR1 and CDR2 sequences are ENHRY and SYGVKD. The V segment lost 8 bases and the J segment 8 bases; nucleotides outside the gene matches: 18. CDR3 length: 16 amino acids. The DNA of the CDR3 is TGTGCCATCCAAGAGGCTTCGACAGGGGGTCGGAACGGCTACACCTTC. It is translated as CAIQEASTGGRNGYTF.

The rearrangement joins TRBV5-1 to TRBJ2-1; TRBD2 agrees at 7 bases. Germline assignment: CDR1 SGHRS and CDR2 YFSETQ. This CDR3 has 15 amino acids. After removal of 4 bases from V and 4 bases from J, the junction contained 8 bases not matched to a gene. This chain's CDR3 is CASSPEGGSYNEQFF. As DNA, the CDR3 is TGCGCCAGCAGCCCCGAGGGCGGGAGTTACAATGAGCAGTTCTTC.

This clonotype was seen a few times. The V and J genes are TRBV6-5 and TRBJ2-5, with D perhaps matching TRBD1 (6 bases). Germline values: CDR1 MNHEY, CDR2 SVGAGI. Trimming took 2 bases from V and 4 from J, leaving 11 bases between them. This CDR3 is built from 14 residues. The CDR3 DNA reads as TGTGCCAGCAGTTACGGCCAGGGGATAGAGACCCAGTACTTC. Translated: CASSYGQGIETQYF.

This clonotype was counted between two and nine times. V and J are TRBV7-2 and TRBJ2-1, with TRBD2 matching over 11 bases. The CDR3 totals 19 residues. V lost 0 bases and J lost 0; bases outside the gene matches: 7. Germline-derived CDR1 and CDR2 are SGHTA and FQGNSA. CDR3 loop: CASSLASSGGVSSYNEQFF. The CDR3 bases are TGTGCCAGCAGCTTAGCGAGTAGCGGGGGGGTAAGCTCCTACAATGAGCAGTTCTTC.

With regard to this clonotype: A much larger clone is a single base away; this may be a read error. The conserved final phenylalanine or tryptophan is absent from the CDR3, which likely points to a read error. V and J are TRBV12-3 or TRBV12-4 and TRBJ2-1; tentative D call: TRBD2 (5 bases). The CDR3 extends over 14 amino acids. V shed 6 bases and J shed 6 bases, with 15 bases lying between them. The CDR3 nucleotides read TGTGCCAGCAGCCCACTAGACCTGCTCAATGAGCAGTTCTCC. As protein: CASSPLDLLNEQFS.

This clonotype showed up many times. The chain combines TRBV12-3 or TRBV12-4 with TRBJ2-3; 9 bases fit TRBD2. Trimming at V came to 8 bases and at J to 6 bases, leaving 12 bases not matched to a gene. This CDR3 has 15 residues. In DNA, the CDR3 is TGTGCCAGCGGGGGACTAGCCGTTTACTACGATACGCAGTATTTT. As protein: CASGGLAVYYDTQYF.

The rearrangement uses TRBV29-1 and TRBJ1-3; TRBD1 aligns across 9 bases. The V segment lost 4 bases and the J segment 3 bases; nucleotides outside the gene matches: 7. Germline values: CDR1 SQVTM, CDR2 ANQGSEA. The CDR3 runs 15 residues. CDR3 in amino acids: CSVATGTGRGNTIYF. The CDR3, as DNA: TGCAGCGTTGCCACCGGGACAGGGCGTGGAAACACCATATATTTT.

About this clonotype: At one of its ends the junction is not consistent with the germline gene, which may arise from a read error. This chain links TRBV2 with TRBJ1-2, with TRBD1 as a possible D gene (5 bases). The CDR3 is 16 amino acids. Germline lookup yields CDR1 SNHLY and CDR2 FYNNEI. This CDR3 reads CASSEAGGPAFYGYTF. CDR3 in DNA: TGTGCCAGCAGCGAAGCTGGGGGACCGGCCTTCTATGGCTACACCTTC.

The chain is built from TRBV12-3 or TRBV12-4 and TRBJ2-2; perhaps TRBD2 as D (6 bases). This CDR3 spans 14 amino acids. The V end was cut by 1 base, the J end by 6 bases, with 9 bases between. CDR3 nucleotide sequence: TGTGCCAGCAGTTTAGAAGGGGAGGCCGGGGAGCTGTTTTTT. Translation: CASSLEGEAGELFF.

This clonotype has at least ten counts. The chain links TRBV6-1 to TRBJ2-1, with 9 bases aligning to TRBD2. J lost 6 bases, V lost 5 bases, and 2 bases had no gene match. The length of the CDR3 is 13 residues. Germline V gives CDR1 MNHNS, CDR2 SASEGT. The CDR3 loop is CASSRSGSNEQFF. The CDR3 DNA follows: TGTGCCAGCAGTCGTAGCGGGAGCAATGAGCAGTTCTTC.

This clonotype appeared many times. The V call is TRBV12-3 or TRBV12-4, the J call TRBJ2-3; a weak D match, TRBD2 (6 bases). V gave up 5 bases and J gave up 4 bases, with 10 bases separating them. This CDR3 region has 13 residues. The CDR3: CASSPTGADTQYF. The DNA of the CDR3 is TGTGCCAGCAGTCCAACGGGGGCAGATACGCAGTATTTT.

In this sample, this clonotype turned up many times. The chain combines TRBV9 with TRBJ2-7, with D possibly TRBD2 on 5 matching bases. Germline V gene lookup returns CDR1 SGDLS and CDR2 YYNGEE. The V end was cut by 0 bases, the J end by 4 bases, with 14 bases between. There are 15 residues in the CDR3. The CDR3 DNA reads TGTGCCAGCAGCGTAGCCGGGAACGGTCTATACGAGCAGTACTTC. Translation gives CASSVAGNGLYEQYF.

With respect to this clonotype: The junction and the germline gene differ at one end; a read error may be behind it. CDR3: CATSVLAGGRNEQFF. As DNA, the CDR3 is TGTGCCACCAGTGTTTTGGCGGGAGGGCGGAATGAGCAGTTCTTC. The rearrangement links TRBV24-1 to TRBJ2-1; 9 bases fit TRBD2. This CDR3 is 15 amino acids long. Germline values: CDR1 KGHDR, CDR2 SFDVKD.

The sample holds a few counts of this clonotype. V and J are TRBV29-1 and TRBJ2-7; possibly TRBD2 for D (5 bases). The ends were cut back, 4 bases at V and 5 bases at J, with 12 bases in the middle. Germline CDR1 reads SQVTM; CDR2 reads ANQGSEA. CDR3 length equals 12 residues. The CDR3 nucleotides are TGCAGCGTTGCCCGGGGAAGGGACGAGCAGTACTTC. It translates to CSVARGRDEQYF.